Presented here are 18 T cell receptor beta chains from one specimen sequenced in a study of graft-versus-host responses after intestinal transplantation. Sequencing used immunoSEQ multiplex PCR; TCRdb keeps in-frame clones, though not all of them. The sample includes 57,000 or so clones, about 93% of them seen just once. Here the sequenced sample was PBMCs, taken around 120 days after intestinal transplantation. These receptors all come from a human patient who received an intestinal transplant, so some T cells may come from the graft donor.

The CDR3 reads CASSQVERGGDEQFF. The DNA of the CDR3 is TGCGCCAGCAGCCAAGTTGAGCGGGGGGGCGATGAGCAGTTCTTC. The chain has TRBV4-1 and TRBJ2-1, with 10 bases identical to TRBD2. V lost 1 base to trimming and J lost 8 bases; unmatched junction nucleotides: 5. Germline loops: CDR1 MGHRA, CDR2 YSYEKL. The CDR3 length is 15 residues.

The V gene is TRBV9, the J gene TRBJ2-2; 8 bases align to TRBD2. The CDR3 consists of 16 residues. In germline, CDR1 is SGDLS, CDR2 YYNGEE. V gave up 0 bases and J gave up 1 base; unmatched junction bases: 2. The chain's CDR3 is CASSVVLAGNTGELFF. The CDR3 bases are TGTGCCAGCAGCGTAGTTCTAGCGGGGAACACCGGGGAGCTGTTTTTT.

The CDR3 spells CASSQDLGYEQYF. The CDR3 bases are TGCGCCAGCAGCCAAGATCTCGGGTACGAGCAGTACTTC. The V call is TRBV4-1, the J call TRBJ2-7; D gene uncertain. V dropped 0 bases and J dropped 4 bases, with 7 bases sitting between them. The CDR3 extends over 13 amino acids. Germline V gene sequence: CDR1 MGHRA, CDR2 YSYEKL.

This sequence joins TRBV28 and TRBJ2-7; D gene uncertain. CDR1 is MDHEN, CDR2 SYDVKM, per germline. CDR3 length: 11 residues. V lost 9 bases, J lost 2 bases, and 8 bases lay in between. Here the CDR3 DNA reads TGTGCCAGTGGCCCGGCCTACGAGCAGTACTTC. Amino acids: CASGPAYEQYF.

J is TRBJ1-1 and V is TRBV2, with 8 bases fitting TRBD1. Trimming cost V 8 bases and J 1 base; bases outside gene matches: 3. The CDR3 loop spans 13 amino acids. In germline, CDR1 is SNHLY, CDR2 FYNNEI. This chain's CDR3 is CASVDRANTEAFF. The CDR3 DNA follows: TGTGCCAGCGTGGACAGGGCGAACACTGAAGCTTTCTTT.

This sequence joins TRBV4-2 and TRBJ2-1; a weak D match, TRBD2 (5 bases). The germline V gene has CDR1 LGHNA and CDR2 YNFKEQ. The CDR3 spans 16 residues. Trimming took off 4 bases at V and 4 bases at J, with 17 bases between the two ends. CDR3 protein: CASSPPFRGLYNEQFF. The CDR3, as DNA: TGTGCCAGCAGCCCGCCCTTTCGCGGGTTATACAATGAGCAGTTCTTC.

This chain uses TRBV5-1 with TRBJ1-5; 12 bases map to TRBD1. CDR1 and CDR2 from the germline V gene are SGHRS and YFSETQ. The CDR3 has 18 residues. The trim removed 4 bases at V and 0 bases at J, leaving 8 bases unmatched. The CDR3 sequence: CASSPSGTGGYSNQPQHF. The CDR3 bases are TGCGCCAGCAGCCCATCCGGGACAGGGGGCTATAGCAATCAGCCCCAGCATTTT.

The J gene is TRBJ2-5, the V gene TRBV4-2, with TRBD2 matching over 13 bases. This CDR3 contains 17 residues. The junction had 7 bases not matched to a gene; V was cut back by 4 bases and J by 2 bases. CDR1 and CDR2 from the germline V gene are LGHNA and YNFKEQ. CDR3 DNA: TGTGCCAGCAGCCGCGGCGGGGGACTAGCGGGGCAAGAGACCCAGTACTTC. Amino acids: CASSRGGGLAGQETQYF.

A single count supports this clone. V usage is TRBV4-2 and J usage is TRBJ2-7, with 7 bases identical to TRBD1. After removal of 2 bases from V and 1 base from J, the junction contained 2 bases not matched to a gene. Germline CDR1 and CDR2: LGHNA and YNFKEQ. The CDR3 is 14 residues long. The CDR3 reads CASSQNRGSYEQYF. The CDR3 bases are TGTGCCAGCAGCCAAAACAGGGGTTCCTACGAGCAGTACTTC.

This clone was found once. The genes are TRBV5-1 and TRBJ1-2, with D unresolved. Germline V gene lookup returns CDR1 SGHRS and CDR2 YFSETQ. With 6 bases removed from V and 4 bases from J, the gap between germline ends came to 16 bases. There are 14 residues in the CDR3. The DNA for the CDR3 is TGCGCCAGCACCTTATCGGAAGGCTCCTATGGCTACACCTTC. Its protein product is CASTLSEGSYGYTF.

J is TRBJ1-4 and V is TRBV5-3, with TRBD1 matching 11 bases. TRBV5-3 is recorded as an ORF, its role being uncertain. Trimming took 0 bases from V and 7 from J; bases not matched to a gene: 5. There are 16 residues in the CDR3. The CDR3 region is CARSLGTGGWIEKLFF. CDR3 nucleotides: TGTGCCAGAAGCTTGGGGACAGGGGGCTGGATTGAAAAACTGTTTTTT.

The chain is built from TRBV27 and TRBJ2-2; 10 bases align to TRBD2. V shed 5 bases and J 4 bases; nucleotides not matched to a gene: 7. The CDR3 is 16 residues long. Germline CDR1 and CDR2: MNHEY and SMNVEV (reference sequence). Written as DNA, the CDR3 is TGTGCCAGCAGTGACCTAGCGGGAGCGGGCACCGGGGAGCTGTTTTTT. Translated, it gives CASSDLAGAGTGELFF.

V usage is TRBV7-6 and J usage is TRBJ2-5; 8 bases align to TRBD1. Germline V lookup: CDR1 SGHVS, CDR2 FNYEAQ. With V trimmed by 0 bases and J by 5 bases, 8 bases remained unmatched. This CDR3 has 16 amino acids. The CDR3 DNA is TGTGCCAGCAGCTTAGCGCTTACAGGGGGGTGGGAGACCCAGTACTTC. Amino acid sequence: CASSLALTGGWETQYF.

There are a few counts of this clone. The chain couples TRBV6-5 to TRBJ2-1; 11 positions agree with TRBD2. The CDR3 is 15 amino acids. With V trimmed by 5 bases and J by 8 bases, 8 bases remained unmatched. Germline CDR1 MNHEY, CDR2 SVGAGI. The chain's CDR3 is CASSILAGGFHEQFF. The DNA for the CDR3 is TGTGCCAGCAGTATCCTAGCGGGGGGCTTCCATGAGCAGTTCTTC.

V is TRBV28 and J is TRBJ2-2; D remains ambiguous. The CDR3 length is 13 residues. The germline gives CDR1 MDHEN, CDR2 SYDVKM. V was shortened by 9 bases and J by 9 bases, with 17 bases between the two germline ends. Here the CDR3 DNA reads TGTGCCAGTCGCACCACTGGGGTCCGGGAGCTGTTTTTT. Protein: CASRTTGVRELFF.

The genes are TRBV29-1 and TRBJ2-1; 11 positions agree with TRBD1. The germline gives CDR1 SQVTM, CDR2 ANQGSEA. With 7 bases clipped from V and 6 bases from J, the junction kept 8 bases outside the gene matches. There are 14 residues in the CDR3. Here the CDR3 reads CSASGTGGSNEQFF. In DNA form, the CDR3 reads TGCAGCGCCTCCGGGACAGGGGGGAGCAATGAGCAGTTCTTC.

The chain joins TRBV5-5 to TRBJ1-6, with 8 bases matching TRBD1. Trimming removed 5 bases from V and 2 bases from J; junction bases left unmatched: 6. CDR1 is SGHKS, CDR2 YYEKEE, per germline (reference sequence). The length of the CDR3 is 16 residues. In DNA form, the CDR3 reads TGTGCCAGCAGACCGGACAGGGTCGCCTATAATTCACCCCTCCACTTT. It translates to CASRPDRVAYNSPLHF.

In this sample, this clone turned up once. The chain carries TRBV2 and TRBJ2-2; D is possibly TRBD2 (5 bases). V lost 4 bases and J lost 5, with 11 bases in between. CDR1 is SNHLY, CDR2 FYNNEI, per germline. This CDR3 has 14 amino acids. The CDR3 is CASSGTRGTGELFF. CDR3 nucleotides: TGTGCCAGCAGTGGGACGCGAGGGACCGGGGAGCTGTTTTTT.